The rows below give T cell receptor beta chains drawn from one sample of a study of blood T cell repertoires in COVID-19. Sequencing used immunoSEQ multiplex PCR; TCRdb keeps in-frame clones, though not all of them. The table has some 170,000 clones, over 70% seen once; the top ten hold around 7%. The sequencing input was peripheral blood. The receptors originated from a woman in her 40s with COVID-19, enrolled during active disease. CDR3s include the opening cysteine and the closing phenylalanine or tryptophan. Each record gives: J gene, D gene, V gene, clone size, CDR3 protein, CDR3 DNA. The D gene is left open where the match is weak. The size field is filled for only some rows; it gives once, few, many or a size class.

j_call: TRBJ2-1; d_call: TRBD1; v_call: TRBV2; clone_size: .; cdr3_aa: CASRKTGGDYNEQFF; cdr3_nt: TGTGCCAGCAGGAAGACAGGGGGTGACTACAATGAGCAGTTCTTC
j_call: TRBJ2-7; d_call: .; v_call: TRBV21-1; clone_size: .; cdr3_aa: CASSKARGAGWTYEQYF; cdr3_nt: TGTGCCAGCAGCAAAGCCCGCGGCGCGGGGTGGACCTACGAGCAGTACTTC
j_call: TRBJ1-1; d_call: TRBD1; v_call: TRBV5-1; clone_size: once; cdr3_aa: CASSHRTGNTEAFF; cdr3_nt: TGCGCCAGCAGCCACCGGACAGGGAACACTGAAGCTTTCTTT
j_call: TRBJ2-1; d_call: .; v_call: TRBV10-3; clone_size: .; cdr3_aa: CAISGHDEQFF; cdr3_nt: TGTGCCATCAGTGGGCATGATGAGCAGTTCTTC
j_call: TRBJ2-1; d_call: TRBD2; v_call: TRBV3-1/TRBV3-2; clone_size: .; cdr3_aa: CASSSTGGGDEQFF; cdr3_nt: TGTGCCAGCAGCTCTACGGGGGGAGGGGATGAGCAGTTCTTC
j_call: TRBJ2-2; d_call: TRBD2; v_call: TRBV18; clone_size: .; cdr3_aa: CASSPGLVTGELFF; cdr3_nt: TGTGCCAGCTCACCGGGACTAGTCACCGGGGAGCTGTTTTTT
j_call: TRBJ1-4; d_call: .; v_call: TRBV7-6; clone_size: .; cdr3_aa: CASSSDSSRGEKLFF; cdr3_nt: TGTGCCAGCAGCTCGGACAGCTCACGAGGGGAAAAACTGTTTTTT
j_call: TRBJ2-2; d_call: TRBD1; v_call: TRBV4-1; clone_size: .; cdr3_aa: CASSQTGTANTGELFF; cdr3_nt: TGCGCCAGCAGCCAGACGGGGACAGCGAACACCGGGGAGCTGTTTTTT
j_call: TRBJ1-6; d_call: .; v_call: TRBV5-1; clone_size: .; cdr3_aa: CASSLEQGADNSPLHF; cdr3_nt: TGCGCCAGCAGCCTAGAGCAGGGTGCCGATAATTCACCCCTCCACTTT
j_call: TRBJ2-2; d_call: .; v_call: TRBV16; clone_size: few; cdr3_aa: CASSPPGGQQYTGELFF; cdr3_nt: TGTGCCAGCAGCCCACCGGGGGGACAACAATACACCGGGGAGCTGTTTTTT
j_call: TRBJ1-1; d_call: .; v_call: TRBV13; clone_size: .; cdr3_aa: CASSHMGGSGTEAFF; cdr3_nt: TGTGCCAGCAGCCACATGGGGGGGTCGGGGACTGAAGCTTTCTTT
j_call: TRBJ2-1; d_call: TRBD2; v_call: TRBV4-1; clone_size: .; cdr3_aa: CASSLQTSGKLYNEQFF; cdr3_nt: TGCGCCAGCAGCCTCCAGACTAGCGGGAAGCTTTACAATGAGCAGTTCTTC
j_call: TRBJ2-7; d_call: .; v_call: TRBV27; clone_size: .; cdr3_aa: CASSFPPYYEQYF; cdr3_nt: TGTGCCAGCAGTTTCCCCCCCTACTACGAGCAGTACTTC
j_call: TRBJ1-1; d_call: TRBD1; v_call: TRBV7-9; clone_size: .; cdr3_aa: CASSGTGRTDEAFF; cdr3_nt: TGTGCCAGCAGCGGGACAGGGAGGACGGATGAAGCTTTCTTT
j_call: TRBJ2-1; d_call: .; v_call: TRBV5-1; clone_size: .; cdr3_aa: CASSPRSGTPPNEQFF; cdr3_nt: TGCGCCAGCAGCCCCCGTTCCGGGACTCCTCCCAATGAGCAGTTCTTC
j_call: TRBJ1-3; d_call: .; v_call: TRBV12-3/TRBV12-4; clone_size: .; cdr3_aa: CASIGYTIYF; cdr3_nt: TGTGCCAGCATCGGGTACACCATATATTTT
j_call: TRBJ1-3; d_call: TRBD1; v_call: TRBV9; clone_size: .; cdr3_aa: CASSARDRGSRNTIYF; cdr3_nt: TGTGCCAGCAGCGCCCGGGACAGGGGAAGCAGAAACACCATATATTTT
j_call: TRBJ1-5; d_call: TRBD1; v_call: TRBV10-3; clone_size: once; cdr3_aa: CAIGEGTGNQPQHF; cdr3_nt: TGTGCCATCGGGGAGGGGACAGGGAATCAGCCCCAGCATTTT
j_call: TRBJ1-2; d_call: TRBD1; v_call: TRBV5-5; clone_size: .; cdr3_aa: CASSLALSTGGSNYGYTF; cdr3_nt: TGTGCCAGCAGCTTGGCCCTGTCGACAGGGGGCTCGAACTATGGCTACACCTTC
j_call: TRBJ1-5; d_call: .; v_call: TRBV2; clone_size: .; cdr3_aa: CASSQREIGQPQHF; cdr3_nt: TGTGCCAGCAGCCAGCGCGAGATCGGTCAGCCCCAGCATTTT
j_call: TRBJ2-5; d_call: .; v_call: TRBV5-1; clone_size: .; cdr3_aa: CASSLAGKQETQYF; cdr3_nt: TGCGCCAGCAGCCTGGCGGGGAAACAAGAGACCCAGTACTTC
j_call: TRBJ2-2; d_call: .; v_call: TRBV27; clone_size: .; cdr3_aa: CASSRKSDRTGELFF; cdr3_nt: TGTGCCAGCAGCCGGAAGAGCGACCGAACCGGGGAGCTGTTTTTT